This TCR beta chain was observed in a study of PD-1 blockade in classical Hodgkin lymphoma. Points from the study as a whole: Some patients started nivolumab under 1 year after ASCT, and they were excluded. Diversity in CD4+ TCRs, unlike that measured in CD8+ TCRs, had risen significantly by C4D1.

Only in-frame clones appear in the TCRdb table, and some are missing; sequencing was by immunoSEQ multiplex PCR. This repertoire shows 11,000 or so clones, roughly 84% found once; its top ten account for about a third. Concerning this clone: Its matching antigen is unknown.

Time point indicated: cycle 4 day 1 (C4D1), after 6 weeks of nivolumab. After autologous stem cell transplantation all patients relapsed, and prior brentuximab vedotin exposure differed between cohorts. Negative selection with magnets was how CD8+ T cells were isolated from the thawed PBMCs. V shed 0 bases and J shed 6 bases, with 16 bases lying between them. Germline V gene data show CDR1 as MNHEY and CDR2 as SVGAGI. The CDR3 consists of 16 residues. The sample in question was CD8+ T cells from blood, obtained before the fourth cycle of nivolumab. The chain joins TRBV6-5 to TRBJ2-3, with TRBD1 as a possible D gene (6 bases). This TCR was recovered from a human donor with classical Hodgkin lymphoma. The donor label of this sample is uncertain. The CDR3 region is CASSYSRTGPRDTQYF. The CDR3 DNA is TGTGCCAGCAGTTACTCCCGAACAGGGCCTCGGGATACGCAGTATTTT.